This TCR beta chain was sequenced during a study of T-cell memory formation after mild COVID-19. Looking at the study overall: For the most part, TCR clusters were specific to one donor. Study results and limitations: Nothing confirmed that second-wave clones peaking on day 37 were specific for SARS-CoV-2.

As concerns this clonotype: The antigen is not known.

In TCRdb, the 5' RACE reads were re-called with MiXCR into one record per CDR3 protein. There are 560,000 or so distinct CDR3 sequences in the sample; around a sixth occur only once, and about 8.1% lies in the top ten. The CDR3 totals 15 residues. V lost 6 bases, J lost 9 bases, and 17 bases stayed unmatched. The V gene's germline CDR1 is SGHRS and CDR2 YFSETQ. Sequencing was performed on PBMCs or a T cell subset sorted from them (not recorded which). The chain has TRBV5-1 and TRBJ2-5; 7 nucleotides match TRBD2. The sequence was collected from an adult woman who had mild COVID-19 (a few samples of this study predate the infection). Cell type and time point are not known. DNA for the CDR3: TGCGCCAGCACGGGTGGTAGCGGGTCAGGTATGGCCCAGTACTTC. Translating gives CASTGGSGSGMAQYF.